Described below is a single T cell receptor beta chain sequence and its context. Antigen specificity is unknown. The CDR3 consists of 16 residues. Germline assignment: CDR1 SGHDT and CDR2 YYEEEE. Trimming pared 3 bases from V and 5 bases from J, leaving 21 bases between. The data are from a study of cytomegalovirus exposure and HLA in healthy donors. Both 60 Vbeta primers and 13 Jbeta primers went into the PCR. Using immunoSEQ multiplex PCR, the repertoire was profiled, and TCRdb retains in-frame clones only, with some absent. The sample carries over 95,000 clones, 77% recorded once. Whole-study findings and limits: A later analysis showed TCR association rates differing by HLA locus, peaking at DRB1 and lowest at HLA-C.

This receptor was identified in a man between 40 and 49 years old in good health and CMV-seropositive. Sample: PBMCs. The rearrangement links TRBV5-6 to TRBJ2-7, with D perhaps matching TRBD2 (6 bases). The DNA of the CDR3 is TGTGCCAGCAGCTACTCCCCTTGGAGGGCGGGGCACGAGCAGTACTTC. Its translation is CASSYSPWRAGHEQYF.